These 28 T cell receptor beta chains were all obtained from the same sample, sequenced in a study of CD8+ T cells in alopecia areata. As for treatment: oral pan-JAK inhibitor, 5-10 mg twice daily. RNA extraction was followed by reverse transcription into cDNA, which acted as the sequencing template. Using immunoSEQ multiplex PCR, the repertoire was profiled, and TCRdb retains in-frame clones only, with some absent. The data contain over 35,000 clones, roughly 92% of them singletons. Sequences were derived from CD8+ T cells sorted from blood, sampled at week 24, from a patient treated with tofacitinib. The receptors derive from a human donor with alopecia areata.

The CDR3 DNA follows: TGCGCCAGCAGCCTATTCTCTGGGGCCAACGTCCTGACTTTC. Translating it yields CASSLFSGANVLTF. This chain uses TRBV4-3 with TRBJ2-6; D remains ambiguous. Germline V gene data show CDR1 as LGHNA and CDR2 as YSLEER. The CDR3 consists of 14 residues. Trimming removed 4 bases at V and 0 bases at J, with 4 bases between.

The chain employs TRBV7-2 and TRBJ2-3; perhaps D is TRBD1 or TRBD2 (5 bases each). V lost 3 bases and J lost 2, with 15 bases in between. Germline loops: CDR1 SGHTA, CDR2 FQGNSA. The CDR3 extends over 16 amino acids. This CDR3 is CASSFYGGPDTDTQYF. CDR3 DNA: TGTGCCAGCAGCTTTTATGGGGGACCGGACACAGATACGCAGTATTTT.

This rearrangement joins TRBV7-9 to TRBJ1-1, with 7 bases that match TRBD1. CDR3 length equals 14 residues. Trimming at V came to 5 bases and at J to 1 base, leaving 4 bases not matched to a gene. Germline CDR1 SEHNR, CDR2 FQNEAQ (reference sequence). In DNA, the CDR3 is TGTGCCAGCAGCCTTGGACAGGCGAACACTGAAGCTTTCTTT. Amino acids: CASSLGQANTEAFF.

This chain links TRBV7-6 with TRBJ2-1; possibly TRBD2 for D (5 bases). Germline V gives CDR1 SGHVS, CDR2 FNYEAQ. This CDR3 has 13 amino acids. V lost 1 base and J 8 bases, leaving 9 bases between the germline ends. As DNA, the CDR3 is TGTGCCAGCAGCTTAGGGACTCTTGATGAGCAGTTCTTC. Translated: CASSLGTLDEQFF.

V gene TRBV7-9 combines with J gene TRBJ1-1; D gene unclear. V shed 3 bases and J shed 6 bases, with 8 bases lying between them. The germline CDR1 and CDR2 sequences are SEHNR and FQNEAQ (reference sequence). The CDR3 covers 12 residues. This CDR3 reads CASSFLGPEAFF. CDR3 DNA sequence: TGTGCCAGCAGCTTTCTGGGTCCTGAAGCTTTCTTT.

V gene TRBV11-2 combines with J gene TRBJ2-1; D unresolved. V was clipped by 3 bases and J by 5 bases, with 14 bases between them. Looked up from germline, CDR1 is SGHAT and CDR2 is FQNNGV. The CDR3 is 15 residues long. For the CDR3, the DNA is TGTGCCAGCAGCTTTGGGCGACTTCAGGACAATGAGCAGTTCTTC. This translates into CASSFGRLQDNEQFF.

The chain carries TRBV27 and TRBJ2-5; 10 nucleotides align to TRBD1. CDR1 is MNHEY, CDR2 SMNVEV, per germline (reference sequence). This CDR3 has 14 residues. The V gene end was trimmed by 5 bases and the J gene end by 5 bases; junction bases not matched to a gene: 5. The CDR3 DNA sequence: TGTGCCAGCAGTCCCTGGACAGGGGGGGAGACCCAGTACTTC. Translating it yields CASSPWTGGETQYF.

The gene calls are TRBV27 and TRBJ2-5; TRBD2 agrees at 7 bases. The tail of the sequence fits TRBJ2-7 better, so the J call may be wrong. CDR1 and CDR2 from the germline V gene are MNHEY and SMNVEV (reference sequence). The CDR3 has 13 amino acids. CDR3 sequence reads: CASSNRLAGEQYF. DNA for the CDR3: TGTGCCAGCAGTAACCGACTAGCTGGCGAGCAGTACTTC.

The chain employs TRBV6-7 and TRBJ2-3, with D perhaps matching TRBD1 (6 bases). TRBV6-7 is annotated as an ORF whose role is uncertain. The CDR3 is 13 amino acids. The V and J ends lost 2 bases and 4 bases respectively, with 7 bases between them. The CDR3 sequence: CASSYTGPDTQYF. The CDR3 region has the DNA TGTGCCAGCAGTTACACAGGGCCAGATACGCAGTATTTT.

The chain combines TRBV25-1 with TRBJ2-1, with 10 bases matching TRBD2. The CDR3 is 14 amino acids. Trimming cost V 8 bases and J 6 bases; bases outside gene matches: 7. Germline values: CDR1 MGHDK, CDR2 SYGVNS. CDR3 sequence (DNA): TGTGCCAGCCAAAGCGGGGGGGTGTTCAATGAGCAGTTCTTC. Its translation is CASQSGGVFNEQFF.

The genes are TRBV2 and TRBJ2-7; TRBD1 or TRBD2 may be the D gene (6 bases each). The germline gives CDR1 SNHLY, CDR2 FYNNEI. The V end was cut by 2 bases, the J end by 2 bases, with 16 bases between. The CDR3 has 16 amino acids. The CDR3 nucleotides read TGTGCCAGCAGTGAATTAGGGGGGCCCACCACCTACGAGCAGTACTTC. This encodes CASSELGGPTTYEQYF.

V is TRBV6-5 and J is TRBJ2-5; D is undetermined. Trimming took off 5 bases at V and 2 bases at J, with 9 bases between the two ends. This CDR3 has 13 amino acids. Germline V gene data show CDR1 as MNHEY and CDR2 as SVGAGI. Written as DNA, the CDR3 is TGTGCCAGCAGTGATCCCCCGCAAGAGACCCAGTACTTC. As protein: CASSDPPQETQYF.

This clone occurred a few times. The chain joins TRBV29-1 to TRBJ2-2; possibly TRBD1 or TRBD2 for D (5 bases each). Germline CDR1 SQVTM, CDR2 ANQGSEA. The CDR3 runs 15 residues. V gave up 4 bases and J gave up 0 bases, with 12 bases separating them. As DNA, the CDR3 is TGCAGCGTTGGATCCTGGGACGCGAACACCGGGGAGCTGTTTTTT. This translates into CSVGSWDANTGELFF.

The V gene is TRBV7-3, the J gene TRBJ2-3, with a tentative D call TRBD2 (5 bases). The V end lost 1 base, the J end lost 5 bases, and 7 bases lay between the germline ends. Germline values: CDR1 SGHTA, CDR2 FQGTGA. The CDR3 is 13 amino acids. The CDR3 loop reads CASSLSGLDTQYF. The CDR3, as DNA: TGTGCCAGCAGCTTAAGCGGGCTAGATACGCAGTATTTT.

J is TRBJ2-7 and V is TRBV7-8; 9 bases are shared with TRBD1. This CDR3 is built from 15 residues. V lost 2 bases and J lost 3; bases outside the gene matches: 5. Germline V CDR1 and CDR2: SGHVS, FQNEAQ. The CDR3 nucleotides are TGTGCCAGCAGCTTACTAAAGGGACAGGGCTACGAGCAGTACTTC. Translation: CASSLLKGQGYEQYF.

The rearrangement uses TRBV28 and TRBJ2-7, with 8 bases matching TRBD1. V lost 5 bases, J lost 4 bases, and 16 bases stayed unmatched. Germline V lookup: CDR1 MDHEN, CDR2 SYDVKM. The CDR3 contains 17 residues. The CDR3 nucleotides are TGTGCCAGCAGTCTTTCCCCGACAGGGGTTCCCGTGTACGAGCAGTACTTC. Translation gives CASSLSPTGVPVYEQYF.

The gene calls are TRBV13 and TRBJ2-1; D is unclear. This CDR3 contains 12 residues. The V end was cut by 1 base, the J end by 5 bases, with 3 bases between. Germline lookup yields CDR1 PRHDT and CDR2 FYEKMQ (reference sequence). CDR3 region: CASSLENNEQFF. In nucleotides, the CDR3 is TGTGCCAGCAGCTTAGAAAACAATGAGCAGTTCTTC.

This chain joins TRBV29-1 and TRBJ2-1; 7 bases match TRBD2. CDR3 length: 15 amino acids. Trimming cost V 3 bases and J 8 bases; bases outside gene matches: 13. Germline V gene lookup returns CDR1 SQVTM and CDR2 ANQGSEA. CDR3 sequence reads: CSVEGGGLIGYEQFF. CDR3 nucleotide sequence: TGCAGCGTTGAGGGCGGGGGATTAATTGGCTATGAGCAGTTCTTC.

The rearrangement joins TRBV30 to TRBJ2-2; no reliable D call. V lost 0 bases to trimming and J lost 8 bases, with 4 bases between them. The germline CDR1 and CDR2 sequences are GTSNPN and SVGIG (reference sequence). The CDR3 is 11 residues long. The CDR3 region is CAWSVGGELFF. The CDR3 DNA reads TGTGCCTGGAGTGTAGGTGGGGAGCTGTTTTTT. Full variable domain (rest looked up from reference TRBV30 and TRBJ2-2): SQTIHQWPATLVQPVGSPLSLECTVEGTSNPNLYWYRQAAGRGLQLLFYSVGIGQISSEVPQNLSASRPQDRQFILSSKKLLLSDSGFYLCAWSVGGELFFGEGSRLTVL.

The chain is built from TRBV7-9 and TRBJ2-1; D is uncertain. Germline CDR1 SEHNR, CDR2 FQNEAQ (reference sequence). V lost 3 bases and J 3 bases, leaving 15 bases between the germline ends. The CDR3 runs to 16 residues. The CDR3 DNA reads TGTGCCAGCAGCTTGACTCCGGGCCCAAGCTACAATGAGCAGTTCTTC. Translated: CASSLTPGPSYNEQFF. Combining the CDR3 with reference TRBV7-9 and TRBJ2-1 gives the whole variable domain DTGVSQNPRHKITKRGQNVTFRCDPISEHNRLYWYRQTLGQGPEFLTYFQNEAQLEKSRLLSDRFSAERPKGSFSTLEIQRTEQGDSAMYLCASSLTPGPSYNEQFFGPGTRLTVL.

Written as DNA, the CDR3 is TGTGCCTGCCGTGGGCGGAACACAGATACGCAGTATTTT. Encoded protein: CACRGRNTDTQYF. This rearrangement joins TRBV27 to TRBJ2-3; D remains ambiguous. Germline CDR1 reads MNHEY; CDR2 reads SMNVEV (reference sequence). The ends were cut back, 11 bases at V and 2 bases at J, with 14 bases in the middle. This CDR3 is built from 13 residues.

The chain has TRBV29-1 and TRBJ2-5, with 7 bases matching TRBD2. The CDR3 length is 14 residues. The V gene's germline CDR1 is SQVTM and CDR2 ANQGSEA. V trimming: 4 bases; J trimming: 3 bases; junction bases outside the gene matches: 8. The CDR3, as DNA: TGCAGCGTTGGCGGTTGGGGGGGGGAAGAGACCCAGTACTTC. It specifies CSVGGWGGEETQYF.

The rearrangement links TRBV6-1 to TRBJ2-3, with TRBD1 matching 7 bases. The germline V gene encodes CDR1 MNHNS and CDR2 SASEGT. The CDR3 totals 16 residues. The ends lost 1 base at V and 3 bases at J; junction bases unmatched: 7. The CDR3 bases are TGTGCCAGCAGTGAAGTTAGGGGGCGGATGACAGATACGCAGTATTTT. Translating it yields CASSEVRGRMTDTQYF.

The rearrangement joins TRBV6-4 to TRBJ2-4; D is undetermined. In germline, CDR1 is MRHNA, CDR2 SNTAGT. Trimming stripped 0 bases from V and 8 bases from J, with 11 bases between. This CDR3 spans 14 amino acids. The DNA of the CDR3 is TGTGCCAGCAGTGACTCGAGTGGATCGGACATTCAGTACTTC. Translation gives CASSDSSGSDIQYF.

This chain joins TRBV30 and TRBJ2-3; D is ambiguous. This CDR3 comprises 14 residues. V was clipped by 0 bases and J by 4 bases, with 11 bases between them. Germline CDR1 and CDR2: GTSNPN and SVGIG (reference sequence). DNA of the CDR3: TGTGCCTGGAGTGTTCTTATAGACTCAGATACGCAGTATTTT. It encodes CAWSVLIDSDTQYF.

Concerning this clone itself: Sequence at one end of the junction differs from germline and may be a read error. This chain connects TRBV7-7 to TRBJ2-1; D is perhaps TRBD1 (5 bases). Germline loops: CDR1 SSHAT, CDR2 FNYEAQ (reference sequence). The CDR3 spans 13 residues. CDR3 DNA: TGTGCTAGCACCCATACAGGAGACAATGAGCAGTTCTTC. Its translation: CASTHTGDNEQFF.

The rearrangement links TRBV7-9 to TRBJ2-5; 10 bases are a match to TRBD1. CDR1 is SEHNR and CDR2 is FQNEAQ in the germline V gene (reference sequence). V lost 5 bases and J lost 4; bases outside the gene matches: 13. The CDR3 is 17 residues long. CDR3: CASSKMVPDRGRETQYF. Here the CDR3 DNA reads TGTGCCAGCAGCAAGATGGTACCGGACAGGGGGAGAGAGACCCAGTACTTC.

CDR3 loop: CAITGGDGPLHEQYF. Written as DNA, the CDR3 is TGTGCCATCACTGGGGGGGACGGACCCCTACACGAGCAGTACTTC. The chain has TRBV10-3 and TRBJ2-7, with 7 positions matching TRBD2. This CDR3 region has 15 residues. Trimming removed 7 bases from V and 5 bases from J; junction bases left unmatched: 14. Germline CDR1 and CDR2: ENHRY and SYGVKD.